The rows below give T cell receptor beta chains drawn from one sample of a study of T cells in tuberculosis. Sequenced by immunoSEQ multiplex PCR; TCRdb stores in-frame clones only, minus some. The top ten clones hold around 6% of a sample with more than 30,000 clones, 97% of them seen once. Sequences were obtained from PBMCs. These receptors all come from a donor between 10 and 35 years old with latent tuberculosis or without tuberculosis infection. Both conserved end residues are part of each CDR3. The D gene is left open where the match is weak. The size field is filled for only some rows; it gives once, few, many or a size class.

V gene	clone size	J gene	D gene	CDR3 DNA	CDR3 protein
TRBV13	.	TRBJ2-5	TRBD1	TGTGCCAGCAGCTTCAGGACAGGGGGCTATGGAGAGACCCAGTACTTC	CASSFRTGGYGETQYF
TRBV27	.	TRBJ2-2	.	TGTGCCAGCGTTGGTCAGGCGAACACCGGGGAGCTGTTTTTT	CASVGQANTGELFF
TRBV27	.	TRBJ2-7	.	TGTGCCAGCAGTTTAGCCGGCAGGGTCACCTACGAGCAGTACTTC	CASSLAGRVTYEQYF
TRBV7-8	.	TRBJ1-1	.	TGTGCCAGCAGCTTAACTACAGGGAACACTGAAGCTTTCTTT	CASSLTTGNTEAFF
TRBV2	.	TRBJ1-2	TRBD1	TGTGCCAGCAGTCCACGACAGGGTTCCACCTTC	CASSPRQGSTF
TRBV18	.	TRBJ1-3	TRBD1	TGTGCCAGCTCACCTCGGGGACAGGGCAGGAGAAACACCATATATTTT	CASSPRGQGRRNTIYF
TRBV19	.	TRBJ1-1	.	TGTGCCAGTAGTATGGCAGGACTCCTGAACACTGAAGCTTTCTTT	CASSMAGLLNTEAFF
TRBV4-1	.	TRBJ1-5	TRBD1	TGCGCCAGCAGCCAACTTGGACAGGGACGAAGCAATCAGCCCCAGCATTTT	CASSQLGQGRSNQPQHF
TRBV2	.	TRBJ1-5	TRBD1	TGTGCCAGCAGTGAAGCGCTTGGACAGGGGCTATTGCGGAATCAGCCCCAGCATTTT	CASSEALGQGLLRNQPQHF
TRBV19	once	TRBJ2-1	TRBD1	TGTGCCAGTAGTAACTCGGGACAGGACAAAACCTCCTACAATGAGCAGTTCTTC	CASSNSGQDKTSYNEQFF
TRBV6-1	.	TRBJ1-2	.	TGTGCCAGCAAGGGGGATAGGTATGGCTACACCTTC	CASKGDRYGYTF
TRBV20-1	.	TRBJ1-1	TRBD1	TGCAGTGCACCGGACAGGGACAGGGCTTTCTTT	CSAPDRDRAFF
TRBV5-8	once	TRBJ2-7	TRBD1	TGTGCCAGCAGCTGGGGACAGGGGGATTCCTACGAGCAGTACTTC	CASSWGQGDSYEQYF
TRBV4-1	.	TRBJ1-2	TRBD1	TGCGCCAGCAGCCAACGGGACAGGGACTATGGCTACACCTTC	CASSQRDRDYGYTF
TRBV27	once	TRBJ1-4	.	TGTGCCAGCAGTTTAGAGACTAGGGGTGAAAAACTGTTTTTT	CASSLETRGEKLFF
TRBV10-3	once	TRBJ1-2	TRBD1	TGTGCCACTCAGAGACAGGGAACGAACTATGGCTACACCTTC	CATQRQGTNYGYTF
TRBV28	.	TRBJ1-4	.	TGTGCCAGCATTTCTGGGGGACTACAGGGCCATGAAAAACTGTTTTTT	CASISGGLQGHEKLFF